The text below deals with one T cell receptor beta chain. The target antigen is unknown. This entry comes from a study of response to subunit inactivated influenza vaccine. General study results and limits: The authors proposed limited new T cell recruitment per seasonal influenza vaccination.

The CDR3 consists of 15 residues. The trim removed 0 bases at V and 7 bases at J, leaving 6 bases unmatched. In germline, CDR1 is SGHRS, CDR2 YFSETQ. In TCRdb, the RT-PCR reads were re-called with MiXCR into one record per CDR3 protein. Of over 750,000 distinct CDR3 sequences in the sample, over 20% were seen once. The sequences come from PBMCs from blood, collected roughly 5 days after vaccination. The chain combines TRBV5-1 with TRBJ2-1; 8 bases match TRBD2. The sequence was obtained from a man aged 45-65 years who received an inactivated influenza vaccine. The CDR3: CASSLALAGRNEQFF. The CDR3 DNA is TGCGCCAGCAGCTTGGCCTTAGCGGGAAGAAATGAGCAGTTCTTC.